This T cell receptor beta chain originates from a study of cytomegalovirus exposure and HLA in healthy donors. The V gene's germline CDR1 is MRHNA and CDR2 SNTAGT. The V segment lost 3 bases and the J segment 3 bases; nucleotides outside the gene matches: 3. This CDR3 has 14 residues. The PCR made use of 60 Vbeta and 13 Jbeta primers. Data came from immunoSEQ multiplex PCR; TCRdb stores just in-frame clones and leaves some out. The sample lists about 160,000 clones, about 65% seen once, with over 6% in the top ten. V and J are TRBV6-4 and TRBJ2-3; 7 bases map to TRBD2. This TCR came from a man in his forties or fifties in good health and CMV-seropositive. Source material: PBMCs. The CDR3 DNA sequence: TGTGCCAGCAGTGAGACGGGGGGTACAGATACGCAGTATTTT. Translating it yields CASSETGGTDTQYF.